The present entry profiles one T cell receptor (beta chain) with its context. Original data processing: From reference gene primer amplification, estimates of nucleated cell counts were derived. The protocol was immunoSEQ multiplex PCR, while the TCRdb copy is restricted to in-frame clones and leaves out a portion. That table furnishes V, J and clone size, whereas the DNA furnished D and trimming. The table includes approximately 120,000 clones, roughly 90% detected once. These data are taken from a study of blood T cell repertoires in COVID-19. Study-wide context: The samples span acute and convalescent COVID-19 from the United States, Italy and Spain. T cells, B-cell-depleted T cells, or PBMCs provided the cDNA or gDNA that served as material.

Germline lookup yields CDR1 SGHTA and CDR2 FQGTGA. The V segment lost 6 bases and the J segment 6 bases; nucleotides outside the gene matches: 9. The CDR3 sequence is 14 residues long. The sample was peripheral blood. This sequence originates from a woman aged 80 or over with acute or convalescent COVID-19. The chain has TRBV7-3 and TRBJ2-7; 9 bases are a match to TRBD1. The CDR3 nucleotides are TGTGCCAGCAGGGGCGGGACAGGGCTGGGCGAGCAGTACTTC. Amino acid sequence: CASRGGTGLGEQYF.